This is a list of T cell receptor beta chains from one sample in a study of cytotoxic CD8 clonotypes in ibrutinib-treated CLL. Assay used: immunoSEQ multiplex PCR; TCRdb lists only in-frame clones, some missing. The sample lists about 140,000 clones; 70% to 80% were seen once. This specimen was PBMCs, taken after 24 months of ibrutinib treatment. All receptors come from a human donor with chronic lymphocytic leukemia. The CDR3 runs from the conserved cysteine through the conserved F or W. D genes are given only for firm matches. Clone size is not always given. Where it is, it says once, few, many or a class for expanded clones.

clone_size	d_call	j_call	v_call	cdr3_aa	cdr3_nt
NA	NA	TRBJ1-2	TRBV13	CASSLGQGGYTF	TGTGCCAGCAGCTTAGGTCAGGGCGGCTACACCTTC
NA	NA	TRBJ1-2	TRBV6-1	CASSESHRAYGYTF	TGTGCCAGCAGTGAAAGTCACAGGGCCTATGGCTACACCTTC
NA	TRBD1	TRBJ2-7	TRBV5-1	CASSPTGGWEQYF	TGCGCCAGCAGCCCGACAGGGGGTTGGGAGCAGTACTTC
NA	NA	TRBJ1-4	TRBV7-3	CASSQGPGEKLFF	TGTGCCAGCTCACAGGGCCCGGGGGAAAAACTGTTTTTT
NA	NA	TRBJ1-1	TRBV6-6	CASRQGFGDTEAFF	TGTGCCAGCAGGCAGGGTTTTGGGGACACTGAAGCTTTCTTT
NA	TRBD2	TRBJ2-3	TRBV7-8	CASSLGRGGFGTDTQYF	TGTGCCAGCAGCTTAGGACGGGGGGGCTTTGGCACAGATACGCAGTATTTT
NA	NA	TRBJ1-1	TRBV28	CASTLEDSGKAFF	TGTGCCAGCACACTGGAGGACAGCGGAAAAGCTTTCTTT
NA	NA	TRBJ1-1	TRBV15	CAARAPPGKAFF	TGTGCCGCCCGGGCCCCGCCAGGAAAAGCTTTCTTT
NA	NA	TRBJ1-1	TRBV7-9	CASSLGAENTEAFF	TGTGCCAGCAGCTTAGGGGCGGAAAACACTGAAGCTTTCTTT
NA	TRBD1	TRBJ2-7	TRBV7-3	CASSLAGQGSEQYF	TGTGCCAGCAGCTTAGCGGGACAGGGATCCGAGCAGTACTTC
NA	NA	TRBJ2-5	TRBV19	CASRTGSQETQYF	TGTGCCAGTAGAACGGGGAGCCAAGAGACCCAGTACTTC
NA	NA	TRBJ2-7	TRBV28	CASSLSAYEQYF	TGTGCCAGCAGTTTATCCGCTTACGAGCAGTACTTC
NA	NA	TRBJ2-3	TRBV5-4	CASSEGGVFLDTQYF	TGTGCCAGCAGCGAGGGTGGGGTTTTCCTGGATACGCAGTATTTT
few	NA	TRBJ2-1	TRBV7-3	CASSPHPGAAAYNEQFF	TGTGCCAGCAGCCCCCACCCCGGCGCGGCGGCCTACAATGAGCAGTTCTTC
NA	TRBD2	TRBJ2-1	TRBV7-2	CASSVGGLVAEQFF	TGTGCCAGCAGCGTAGGGGGACTAGTCGCTGAGCAGTTCTTC
NA	NA	TRBJ2-7	TRBV5-3	CASTLQGSYEQYF	TGTGCCAGCACCCTTCAGGGGTCCTACGAGCAGTACTTC
NA	TRBD2	TRBJ2-7	TRBV4-3	CASSHGLAGDFGAYEQYF	TGCGCCAGCAGCCACGGACTAGCGGGAGATTTTGGGGCCTACGAGCAGTACTTC
NA	NA	TRBJ1-1	TRBV29-1	CSVEGRATEAFF	TGCAGCGTCGAAGGGAGGGCCACTGAAGCTTTCTTT
NA	NA	TRBJ2-2	TRBV5-1	CASSLRAGANTGELFF	TGCGCCAGCAGCTTGAGGGCAGGGGCGAACACCGGGGAGCTGTTTTTT
NA	TRBD2	TRBJ2-7	TRBV4-3	CASSQDLPSGRRYEQYF	TGCGCCAGCAGCCAAGATCTTCCTAGCGGGAGGCGGTACGAGCAGTACTTC
once	NA	TRBJ2-3	TRBV5-4	CASSLFSTDTQYF	TGTGCCAGCAGCTTGTTTTCCACAGATACGCAGTATTTT
NA	NA	TRBJ2-7	TRBV28	CASKNRDGAYEQYF	TGTGCCAGCAAGAACCGGGACGGAGCCTACGAGCAGTACTTC
NA	TRBD1	TRBJ1-2	TRBV7-2	CASSLGTGGGYGYTF	TGTGCCAGCAGCTTAGGGACAGGGGGCGGCTATGGCTACACCTTC
NA	TRBD2	TRBJ2-7	TRBV11-2	CASSSLAGAGEQYF	TGTGCCAGCAGCTCCTTAGCGGGAGCGGGAGAGCAGTACTTC
NA	NA	TRBJ2-3	TRBV15	CATSRGVKDTQYF	TGTGCCACCAGCAGAGGGGTAAAGGATACGCAGTATTTT
NA	NA	TRBJ2-7	TRBV27	CASSLGFGEQYF	TGTGCCAGCAGTTTGGGTTTTGGGGAGCAGTACTTC
few	TRBD2	TRBJ2-5	TRBV11-2	CASSLGLAGGTETQYF	TGTGCCAGCAGCCTGGGGCTAGCGGGGGGGACAGAGACCCAGTACTTC
few	NA	TRBJ1-5	TRBV15	CATSRDSQPQHF	TGTGCCACCAGCAGAGATTCCCAGCCCCAGCATTTT
few	NA	TRBJ2-7	TRBV27	CASSSVGGGYEQYF	TGTGCCAGCAGTTCGGTCGGAGGGGGCTACGAGCAGTACTTC
NA	NA	TRBJ1-5	TRBV19	CASSMGAPSNQPQHF	TGTGCCAGTAGTATGGGCGCGCCTAGCAATCAGCCCCAGCATTTT
NA	TRBD1	TRBJ2-3	TRBV7-2	CASSLGGRGRIRDTQYF	TGTGCCAGCAGCTTGGGGGGCAGGGGGCGCATCAGGGATACGCAGTATTTT
NA	TRBD1	TRBJ1-1	TRBV7-8	CASSVGQLNTEAFF	TGTGCCAGCAGCGTGGGACAGCTGAACACTGAAGCTTTCTTT
once	TRBD1	TRBJ1-4	TRBV6-6	CASSYSPGGELFF	TGTGCCAGCAGTTACTCTCCAGGGGGGGAACTGTTTTTT